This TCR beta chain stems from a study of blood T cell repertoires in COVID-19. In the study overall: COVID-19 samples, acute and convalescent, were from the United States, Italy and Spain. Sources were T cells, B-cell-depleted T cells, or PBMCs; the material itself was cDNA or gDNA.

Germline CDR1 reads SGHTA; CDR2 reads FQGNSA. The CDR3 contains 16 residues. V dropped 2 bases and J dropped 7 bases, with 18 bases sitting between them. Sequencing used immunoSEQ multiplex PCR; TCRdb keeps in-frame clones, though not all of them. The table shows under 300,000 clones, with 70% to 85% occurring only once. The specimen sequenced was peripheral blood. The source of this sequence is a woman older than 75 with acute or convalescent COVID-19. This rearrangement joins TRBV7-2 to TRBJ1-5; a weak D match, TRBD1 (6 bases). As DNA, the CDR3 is TGTGCCAGCAGCTTATATCGAGGGGGGGGCGGGCAGCCCCAGCATTTT. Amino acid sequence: CASSLYRGGGGQPQHF.